This TCR beta chain was sequenced for a study of T cell repertoires in cytomegalovirus infection. TCRdb recomputed calls from the reads with MiXCR, one row per CDR3 protein. Of 200,000 to 300,000 distinct CDR3 sequences in the sample, around 8.7% were seen once. Germline lookup yields CDR1 SGHTA and CDR2 FQGNSA. The CDR3 runs 14 residues. Trimming removed 5 bases from V and 5 bases from J; junction bases left unmatched: 6. The chain joins TRBV7-2 to TRBJ2-1; 7 bases align to TRBD1. The sample comprised PBMCs. This TCR came from a human donor in good health (CMV status not recorded). Some clones in this sample may be carry-over from other donors' samples. The CDR3 region has the DNA TGTGCCAGCAGCCGCCGACAGGGCGACAATGAGCAGTTCTTC. As protein: CASSRRQGDNEQFF.